This entry lists 6 T cell receptor beta chains sequenced from one sample in a study of brain T cells in children with intractable seizures. TCRdb's copy holds only in-frame clones and misses some; the assay was immunoSEQ multiplex PCR. Of under 150,000 clones in the sample, 94% were seen once. Sequenced material: peripheral blood, taken at surgery. The origin of the receptors is a boy in the first two years of life with hemimegalencephaly and intractable seizures.

This chain uses TRBV5-1 with TRBJ2-7; D remains unclear. Germline V gene lookup returns CDR1 SGHRS and CDR2 YFSETQ. The V end lost 0 bases, the J end lost 12 bases, and 13 bases lay between the germline ends. This CDR3 contains 12 residues. CDR3 coding DNA: TGCGCCAGCAGCTTGGAGGGCAGCGTAAGGTACTTC. The encoded protein is CASSLEGSVRYF.

This chain joins TRBV6-2 or TRBV6-3 and TRBJ2-7, with 10 bases that match TRBD2. Germline-derived CDR1 and CDR2 are MNHEY and SVGEGT. The CDR3 spans 15 residues. Unmatched junction bases numbered 9, after V lost 5 bases and J lost 5 bases. The CDR3 region is CASSPGAGGQDEQYF. The CDR3 DNA reads TGTGCCAGCAGTCCCGGAGCGGGAGGGCAGGACGAGCAGTACTTC.

V and J are TRBV5-1 and TRBJ2-7; a possible D gene is TRBD1 (5 bases). Germline lookup yields CDR1 SGHRS and CDR2 YFSETQ. The CDR3 totals 14 residues. Trimming cost V 2 bases and J 3 bases, with 12 bases left between them. The chain's CDR3 is CASSFKGQGYEQYF. The CDR3 DNA sequence: TGCGCCAGCAGCTTCAAAGGGCAGGGCTACGAGCAGTACTTC.

The V and J genes are TRBV4-1 and TRBJ2-1; the match to TRBD2 covers 13 bases. Trimming took 3 bases from V and 3 from J; bases not matched to a gene: 8. The CDR3 covers 18 residues. CDR1 is MGHRA and CDR2 is YSYEKL in the germline V gene. The chain's CDR3 is CASSHASWTSGSYNEQFF. The CDR3 region has the DNA TGCGCCAGCAGCCATGCTTCTTGGACTAGCGGGAGCTACAATGAGCAGTTCTTC.

The V and J genes are TRBV21-1 and TRBJ2-3; the D segment call TRBD2 is taken from the table without a DNA check. TRBV21-1 is labeled a pseudogene. The CDR3 is 20 residues long. CDR3 sequence: CASSANRGPGLAGPTDTQYF. The CDR3 DNA reads as TGTGCCAGCAGCGCGAACAGGGGTCCCGGACTAGCGGGGCCCACAGATACGCAGTATTTT.

The chain is built from TRBV6-2 or TRBV6-3 and TRBJ2-3; 7 positions agree with TRBD2. CDR1 is MNHEY, CDR2 SVGEGT, per germline. The CDR3 runs to 16 residues. With V trimmed by 6 bases and J by 5 bases, 14 bases remained unmatched. CDR3 loop: CASSEPGGEKKDTQYF. In DNA form, the CDR3 reads TGTGCCAGCAGCGAACCGGGGGGAGAGAAAAAAGATACGCAGTATTTT.